Listed below are T cell receptor beta chains from one sample, sequenced in a study of T-cell memory formation after mild COVID-19. Using its own MiXCR run on the 5' RACE reads, TCRdb lists one record per CDR3 protein. The repertoire holds approximately 240,000 distinct CDR3 sequences, with roughly 15% as singletons. Sequencing used PBMCs or a T cell subset sorted from them (not recorded which). These receptors came from a man aged 18 to 30 who had mild COVID-19 (a few samples of this study predate the infection). Cell type and time point are not known. Each CDR3 is given with its conserved first and last residue. The order of the fields is D gene, clone size, CDR3 length, V gene, J gene, CDR3 DNA, CDR3 protein. The D gene is left open where the match is weak. The size entry is marked missing in some rows and otherwise reads once, few, many or a size class.

.	.	13	TRBV5-1	TRBJ1-2	TGCGCCAGCAGCTTGACAGGGTCGGCTGGCTACACCTTC	CASSLTGSAGYTF
.	few	15	TRBV5-1	TRBJ2-2	TGCGCCAGCAGCCAACGACAGGGAGGGACCGGGGAGCTGTTTTTT	CASSQRQGGTGELFF
.	few	13	TRBV7-9	TRBJ1-1	TGTGCCAGCAGCCCGCCTCCCAACACTGAAGCTTTCTTT	CASSPPPNTEAFF
TRBD2	many	16	TRBV5-1	TRBJ2-3	TGCGCCAGCAGCCAGCTGCGGGCGGGGGGTTCAGATACGCAGTATTTT	CASSQLRAGGSDTQYF
.	many	14	TRBV12-3/TRBV12-4	TRBJ2-5	TGTGCCAGCAGACACACTATACGAGGGGAGACCCAGTACTTC	CASRHTIRGETQYF
TRBD1	.	15	TRBV28	TRBJ1-4	TGTGCCAGCAGTTTCTCAGGGACAGGGAATGAAAAACTGTTTTTT	CASSFSGTGNEKLFF
.	.	13	TRBV7-2	TRBJ2-5	TGTGCCAGCAGCTTAGCGGGCCTGGAGACCCAGTACTTC	CASSLAGLETQYF
TRBD1	.	14	TRBV5-5	TRBJ2-7	TGTGCCAGCAGCTCTCCCGGGACAGGGGATGAGCAGTACTTC	CASSSPGTGDEQYF
TRBD2	.	16	TRBV10-3	TRBJ2-1	TGTGCCATCAGTCGCACGACTAGCGGGGGCATCGATGAGCAGTTCTTC	CAISRTTSGGIDEQFF
.	once	15	TRBV7-2	TRBJ1-1	TGTGCCAGCAGTTCGAATCAGGGTTCCGGCACTGAAGCTTTCTTT	CASSSNQGSGTEAFF
TRBD1	few	13	TRBV12-3/TRBV12-4	TRBJ1-2	TGTGCCAGCAGTGCCCGGACAGGGAGCGGCTACACCTTC	CASSARTGSGYTF
TRBD1	few	18	TRBV20-1	TRBJ1-4	TGCAGTGCTAGGGTCCCGACAGGGGTAACCATCGGGGATGAAAAACTGTTTTTT	CSARVPTGVTIGDEKLFF
.	many	14	TRBV3-1	TRBJ1-2	TGCGCCAGCAGCCAAGATAGGGGAAGCTATGGCTACACCTTC	CASSQDRGSYGYTF
.	.	14	TRBV28	TRBJ1-2	TGTGCCAGCAGTTTCAGGGACTGGGGTCGTGGCTACACCTTC	CASSFRDWGRGYTF
.	.	15	TRBV3-1	TRBJ1-2	TGTGCCAGCAGCCATGAGCACAGCGGGAACTATGGCTACACCTTC	CASSHEHSGNYGYTF
.	few	15	TRBV7-2	TRBJ1-2	TGTGCCAGCAGCTCCAACTCCGGGATTTATTATGGCTACACCTTC	CASSSNSGIYYGYTF
.	few	14	TRBV5-1	TRBJ2-5	TGCGCCAGCAGCTTGGGGGGGCCGGGAGAGACCCAGTACTTC	CASSLGGPGETQYF